This T cell receptor (beta chain) was identified in a study of T-cell reconstitution after alpha-beta-depleted transplantation in children. With 4 bases removed from V and 6 bases from J, the gap between germline ends came to 13 bases. The CDR3 sequence is 13 residues long. The germline V gene encodes CDR1 MGHRA and CDR2 YSYEKL. This sample's TCRbeta library carried unique molecular identifier barcodes. TCRdb reprocessed the PCR reads via MiXCR and lists one record per CDR3 protein. The sample holds 750,000 to 950,000 distinct CDR3 sequences, roughly 16% seen once. Study-wide findings and caveats: At around two months after transplant, the alpha-beta T cells were reportedly derived from several hundred expanded clones that came from non-depleted graft cells. A year post-transplant, T-cell counts and diversity derived mostly from newly produced T cells. Day-60 TCRbeta diversity that was high in some patients was derived from surviving recipient T cells and thymic progenitors.

Notes on this clonotype: What it recognizes is unknown.

The material was PBMCs, mostly from graft donor cells, obtained 360 days after TCRalphabeta/CD19-depleted stem cell transplant. The TCR was taken from a male patient aged 10 to 17 who had a stem cell transplant for acute lymphoblastic leukemia, so the T cells may come from the graft donor. The chain employs TRBV4-1 and TRBJ2-7; D possibly corresponds to TRBD2 (6 bases). This CDR3 reads CASSPLWRVEQYF. In nucleotides, the CDR3 is TGCGCCAGCAGCCCGTTGTGGAGGGTCGAGCAGTACTTC.